This T cell receptor beta chain emerged from a study of breast tumors, draining lymph nodes, adjacent tissues. Breast cancer patients provided tissue from their axillary draining lymph nodes. TCRdb reprocessed the multiplex PCR reads with MiXCR, giving one entry per CDR3 protein. The sample contains around 150,000 distinct CDR3 sequences, over 25% of which appear only once. Note on this clonotype: A junction boundary mismatches the germline segment, possibly from a read error.

Germline V lookup: CDR1 SGHAT, CDR2 FQNNGV. The CDR3 spans 16 residues. The TCR comes from a female donor with breast cancer. Some clones in this sample may be carry-over from other donors' samples. The sequencing input was axillary lymph node tissue. The chain employs TRBV11-2 and TRBJ2-5; 10 bases match TRBD1. CDR3 amino acids: CASSSTGGAGRETLYF. The DNA of the CDR3 is TGTGCCAGCAGCTCGACAGGGGGCGCGGGGCGGGAGACCCTGTACTTC. Based on the CDR3 plus reference TRBV11-2 and TRBJ2-5, the full variable domain is EAGVAQSPRYKIIEKRQSVAFWCNPISGHATLYWYQQILGQGPKLLIQFQNNGVVDDSQLPKDRFSAERLKGVDSTLKIQPAKLEDSAVYLCASSSTGGAGRETLYFGPGTRLLVL.